The 4 T cell receptor beta chains in this list originate from one sample, sequenced in a study of identical twins. TCRdb redid the calling of the 5' RACE reads with MiXCR, one entry per CDR3 protein. The table lists 400,000 to 600,000 distinct CDR3 sequences, 20% to 25% of them singletons. The sample also formed part of further work on yellow fever vaccine responses in identical twins.

Sequenced input: CD4+ T cells sorted from blood. These TCRs come from a young woman in good health.

In this sample, this clonotype turned up a few times. The V gene is TRBV29-1, the J gene TRBJ2-1; maybe TRBD2 (6 bases). This CDR3 has 13 residues. V lost 2 bases and J 6 bases, leaving 11 bases between the germline ends. The germline CDR1 and CDR2 sequences are SQVTM and ANQGSEA. The CDR3 DNA sequence: TGCAGCGTTGAATCTGGGGACTCCAATGAGCAGTTCTTC. Translating it yields CSVESGDSNEQFF.

The chain recombines TRBV12-3 or TRBV12-4 with TRBJ2-2; 10 nucleotides match TRBD2. Unmatched junction bases numbered 6, after V lost 3 bases and J lost 5 bases. This CDR3 comprises 16 residues. CDR3 protein: CASSLPSGSGTGELFF. The CDR3 nucleotides read TGTGCCAGCAGTTTGCCTAGCGGGAGTGGTACCGGGGAGCTGTTTTTT.

There are many counts of this clonotype. The J gene is TRBJ2-1, the V gene TRBV5-1; 11 nucleotides align to TRBD2. V was pared by 0 bases and J by 0 bases, with 8 bases of the junction left unmatched. The CDR3 has 19 amino acids. Germline CDR1 reads SGHRS; CDR2 reads YFSETQ. This CDR3 reads CASSLAGLAGGFSYNEQFF. Written as DNA, the CDR3 is TGCGCCAGCAGCTTGGCTGGGCTAGCGGGGGGCTTCTCCTACAATGAGCAGTTCTTC.

The rearrangement uses TRBV20-1 and TRBJ2-1; the match to TRBD2 covers 11 bases. J gave up 4 bases and V 5 bases, and 7 bases lay outside the gene matches. The CDR3 totals 15 residues. The germline V gene has CDR1 DFQATT and CDR2 SNEGSKA (reference sequence). CDR3 loop: CSAAGTSGPYNEQFF. Written as DNA, the CDR3 is TGCAGTGCTGCCGGGACTAGCGGACCGTACAATGAGCAGTTCTTC.